One and the same sample provided the 28 T cell receptor beta chains below, sequenced in a study of identical twins. In TCRdb, the 5' RACE reads were re-called with MiXCR into one record per CDR3 protein. The repertoire includes around 1.7 million distinct CDR3 sequences, about 31% of them detected once, and more than 0.25% sits in the top ten. The sequenced material came from cord blood. These receptors originate from a newborn girl in good health.

The chain carries TRBV6-1 and TRBJ1-1, with D hard to call. The CDR3 has 10 amino acids. The germline V gene has CDR1 MNHNS and CDR2 SASEGT. The V and J ends lost 10 bases and 8 bases respectively, with 11 bases between them. CDR3 residues: CATMSREAFF. In DNA, the CDR3 is TGTGCCACCATGTCCAGGGAAGCTTTCTTT.

This clonotype showed up just a few times. This chain uses TRBV3-1 with TRBJ2-1; D remains ambiguous. Trimming shortened V by 2 bases and J by 6 bases, and 8 bases separated the two germline ends. CDR1 and CDR2 (germline): LGHDT, YNNKEL (reference sequence). This CDR3 comprises 13 residues. The chain's CDR3 is CASSQKTSNEQFF. The CDR3 bases are TGTGCCAGCAGCCAAAAGACCTCCAATGAGCAGTTCTTC.

The V and J genes are TRBV28 and TRBJ2-7; tentative D call: TRBD1 (6 bases). The CDR3 sequence is 13 residues long. V gave up 10 bases and J gave up 1 base, with 14 bases separating them. Per the germline V gene, CDR1 is MDHEN and CDR2 is SYDVKM. CDR3 region: CATSQGLSYEQYF. CDR3 nucleotides: TGTGCCACCTCGCAGGGGCTGTCCTACGAGCAGTACTTC. Drawing the rest from reference TRBV28 and TRBJ2-7, the complete variable domain is DVKVTQSSRYLVKRTGEKVFLECVQDMDHENMFWYRQDPGLGLRLIYFSYDVKMKEKGDIPEGYSVSREKKERFSLILESASTNQTSMYLCATSQGLSYEQYFGPGTRLTVT.

This clonotype has a handful of counts. The chain joins TRBV25-1 to TRBJ1-1, with unresolved D. V was trimmed by 8 bases and J by 5 bases, leaving 21 bases between them. Germline CDR1 MGHDK, CDR2 SYGVNS. The CDR3 consists of 15 residues. CDR3: CASGHGNLRPTEAFF. As DNA, the CDR3 is TGTGCCAGCGGCCATGGAAACCTCAGGCCGACTGAAGCTTTCTTT.

Of note for this clonotype: Relative to the germline gene, one junction end is altered; a read error may explain this. The chain links TRBV20-1 to TRBJ2-1; 10 nucleotides align to TRBD2. Germline V gene lookup returns CDR1 DFQATT and CDR2 SNEGSKA (reference sequence). CDR3 length equals 14 residues. The CDR3 coding sequence is TGCAGTGCAAGAGGGACTAGCGTGGACAATGAGCAGTTCTTC. It specifies CSARGTSVDNEQFF.

This rearrangement joins TRBV28 to TRBJ1-4; D is unresolved. Germline V CDR1 and CDR2: MDHEN, SYDVKM. V gave up 2 bases and J gave up 3 bases, with 13 bases separating them. The CDR3 spans 16 residues. CDR3 region: CASSLRVPGANEKLFF. CDR3 coding DNA: TGTGCCAGCAGTTTAAGGGTTCCCGGGGCTAATGAAAAACTGTTTTTT.

The chain employs TRBV5-5 and TRBJ1-5; D not resolved. Germline lookup yields CDR1 SGHKS and CDR2 YYEKEE (reference sequence). This CDR3 spans 16 amino acids. V was cut by 0 bases and J by 3 bases, with 13 bases left in between. Here the CDR3 DNA reads TGTGCCAGCAGCTTGGGTTGGGAGCCCCCCAATCAGCCCCAGCATTTT. It encodes CASSLGWEPPNQPQHF.

The chain's CDR3 is CSAHHSNQPQHF. The CDR3 region has the DNA TGCAGTGCCCACCATAGCAATCAGCCCCAGCATTTT. The chain joins TRBV20-1 to TRBJ1-5, with D hard to call. This CDR3 is built from 12 residues. V dropped 6 bases and J dropped 0 bases, with 6 bases sitting between them. In germline, CDR1 is DFQATT, CDR2 SNEGSKA (reference sequence).

This clonotype was seen a few times. The genes are TRBV10-3 and TRBJ2-5; 9 nucleotides match TRBD1. J gave up 11 bases and V 8 bases, and 15 bases lay outside the gene matches. Per germline, CDR1 ENHRY and CDR2 SYGVKD. The CDR3 length is 14 residues. CDR3 nucleotides: TGTGCCATCGGACCCGGGACAGGGTCTTCAGAGCAGTACTTC. As protein: CAIGPGTGSSEQYF.

Details on this clonotype: A read error may produce the germline difference seen at one junction end. The chain is built from TRBV2 and TRBJ2-5; TRBD2 matches 11 bases. This CDR3 region has 15 residues. The germline V gene has CDR1 SNHLY and CDR2 FYNNEI. The CDR3 DNA sequence: TGTGCCAGCAGGGAAGATAGCGGGGGGGCCAATGAGCAGTACTTC. Translating it yields CASREDSGGANEQYF.

Only a few counts were recorded for this clonotype. V and J are TRBV28 and TRBJ1-6, with D possibly TRBD1 on 5 matching bases. The CDR3 consists of 16 residues. V lost 3 bases to trimming and J lost 8 bases, with 17 bases between them. The germline gives CDR1 MDHEN, CDR2 SYDVKM. The CDR3: CASSFPRGGGDSPLHF. The CDR3 DNA is TGTGCCAGCAGTTTCCCGCGGGGGGGAGGAGATTCACCCCTCCACTTT.

The chain combines TRBV12-5 with TRBJ1-1; D is possibly TRBD1 (6 bases). Trimming stripped 1 base from V and 4 bases from J, with 7 bases between. Germline V CDR1 and CDR2: LGHNT, FRNRAP. This CDR3 has 13 residues. The DNA for the CDR3 is TGTGCTAGTGGTTTGGGGGGGGCCACTGAAGCTTTCTTT. Its translation is CASGLGGATEAFF.

This clonotype was recorded many times. The chain combines TRBV25-1 with TRBJ1-1; D gene unclear. This CDR3 spans 11 amino acids. Germline-derived CDR1 and CDR2 are MGHDK and SYGVNS. V was shortened by 3 bases and J by 1 base, with 0 bases between the two germline ends. The CDR3 DNA sequence: TGTGCCAGCAGTGAGAACACTGAAGCTTTCTTT. This sequence encodes CASSENTEAFF.

Many counts were recorded for this clonotype. V usage is TRBV27 and J usage is TRBJ2-5, with 8 bases fitting TRBD1. The V gene's germline CDR1 is MNHEY and CDR2 SMNVEV (reference sequence). Trimming took 4 bases from V and 0 from J; bases not matched to a gene: 13. This CDR3 has 18 residues. The CDR3 DNA reads TGTGCCAGCAGTTCCAGGGGGCTGACTGACTCGTACCAAGAGACCCAGTACTTC. The encoded protein is CASSSRGLTDSYQETQYF.

Only a few counts were recorded for this clonotype. The chain combines TRBV6-6 with TRBJ1-6; 8 nucleotides align to TRBD1. Germline V gene lookup returns CDR1 MNHNY and CDR2 SVGAGI (reference sequence). The CDR3 runs to 17 residues. After removal of 0 bases from V and 6 bases from J, the junction contained 7 bases not matched to a gene. The CDR3 DNA follows: TGTGCCAGCAGTTACTCGAATTGGCAGGGGGCTAATTCACCCCTCCACTTT. As protein: CASSYSNWQGANSPLHF.

This chain joins TRBV6-5 and TRBJ2-4; 9 bases fit TRBD1. Trimming cost V 2 bases and J 7 bases; bases outside gene matches: 9. CDR1 and CDR2 from the germline V gene are MNHEY and SVGAGI. The CDR3 runs to 16 residues. The CDR3 DNA follows: TGTGCCAGCAGTTACACTATACAGGGGGCGCGGAACATTCAGTACTTC. This codes for CASSYTIQGARNIQYF.

The rearrangement uses TRBV10-1 and TRBJ2-7, with TRBD2 identical over 10 bases. V shed 6 bases, J shed 6 bases, and the junction held 17 bases outside the gene matches. CDR3 length: 17 residues. CDR1 is WNHNN, CDR2 SYGVQD, per germline (reference sequence). The CDR3 DNA reads TGCGCCAGCAGAAAGGACCCCACTAGCGGGATCAAGGGCGAGCAGTACTTC. This codes for CASRKDPTSGIKGEQYF.

J is TRBJ1-1 and V is TRBV10-3; 7 bases fit TRBD1. V was pared by 5 bases and J by 2 bases, with 5 bases of the junction left unmatched. The CDR3 length is 14 residues. Germline assignment: CDR1 ENHRY and CDR2 SYGVKD. This CDR3 reads CAISLGQDNTEAFF. CDR3 sequence (DNA): TGTGCCATCAGTCTCGGACAGGACAACACTGAAGCTTTCTTT.

This clonotype was seen many times. V usage is TRBV29-1 and J usage is TRBJ2-7; no clear D gene. Trimming took 4 bases from V and 2 from J, leaving 15 bases between them. Germline V gene lookup returns CDR1 SQVTM and CDR2 ANQGSEA. The CDR3 runs 14 residues. CDR3 DNA sequence: TGCAGCGTTGTTCCAAACACGGCCCCCTACGAGCAGTACTTC. This translates into CSVVPNTAPYEQYF.

As for this clonotype: This may stem from a read error, because a much larger clone lies one nucleotide away. The chain is built from TRBV12-3 or TRBV12-4 and TRBJ2-7; perhaps TRBD1 as D (5 bases). The V end was cut by 6 bases, the J end by 2 bases, with 11 bases between. This CDR3 spans 13 amino acids. Here the CDR3 reads CASRKTETYEQYF. DNA of the CDR3: TGTGCCAGCAGAAAGACAGAGACCTACGAGCAGTACTTC.

The J gene is TRBJ2-1, the V gene TRBV7-2; D remains unclear. Germline loops: CDR1 SGHTA, CDR2 FQGNSA. The germline V and J ends were trimmed by 1 base and 0 bases, with 7 bases remaining between them. The length of the CDR3 is 15 residues. The CDR3 reads CASSLGSRSYNEQFF. The CDR3 bases are TGTGCCAGCAGCTTAGGGAGCCGCTCCTACAATGAGCAGTTCTTC.

A word on this clonotype: Being one base from a much bigger clone, this may be a read error. The rearrangement joins TRBV7-2 to TRBJ2-5; the D is unclear. Germline V gene lookup returns CDR1 SGHTA and CDR2 FQGNSA. The CDR3 runs 12 residues. The CDR3 region has the DNA TGTGCCAGCAGCTTGTCTTGGTACGAGCAGTCCTTC. Its translation is CASSLSWYEQSF.

This clonotype has ten or more counts. This sequence joins TRBV28 and TRBJ1-2; D ambiguous. Germline CDR1 and CDR2: MDHEN and SYDVKM. V lost 6 bases and J lost 3, with 5 bases in between. CDR3 length equals 11 residues. The CDR3 nucleotides read TGTGCCAGCAGACAGTACTATGGCTACACCTTC. Translated: CASRQYYGYTF.

This clonotype has only a few counts. The chain couples TRBV4-2 to TRBJ1-2; TRBD1 is a possible D gene (5 bases). The CDR3 runs to 16 residues. The germline V gene encodes CDR1 LGHNA and CDR2 YNFKEQ. Trimming shortened V by 2 bases and J by 4 bases, and 17 bases separated the two germline ends. The CDR3 DNA reads as TGTGCCAGCAGCCAAACGGGGACGGGGGGTGGCTATGGCTACACCTTC. Protein product: CASSQTGTGGGYGYTF.

This clonotype was counted only a few times. This chain connects TRBV27 to TRBJ1-6; D is perhaps TRBD1 (5 bases). CDR1 MNHEY and CDR2 SMNVEV come from the germline V gene (reference sequence). Trimming removed 0 bases at V and 7 bases at J, with 10 bases between. The CDR3 has 15 residues. Here the CDR3 DNA reads TGTGCCAGCAGTTTATCGGGGCGGGAGAATTCACCCCTCCACTTT. Protein product: CASSLSGRENSPLHF.

This clonotype was counted between two and nine times. This rearrangement joins TRBV6-5 to TRBJ2-5; D uncertain. V gave up 7 bases and J gave up 0 bases, with 12 bases separating them. Germline V gene sequence: CDR1 MNHEY, CDR2 SVGAGI. The CDR3 is made up of 14 amino acids. CDR3 sequence (DNA): TGTGCCAGCACGCTCACGGCCCACCAAGAGACCCAGTACTTC. It translates to CASTLTAHQETQYF.

The chain employs TRBV6-5 and TRBJ1-2; TRBD1 is a possible D gene (5 bases). Trimming took off 0 bases at V and 6 bases at J, with 14 bases between the two ends. Per the germline V gene, CDR1 is MNHEY and CDR2 is SVGAGI. The CDR3 loop spans 15 amino acids. DNA for the CDR3: TGTGCCAGCAGTTACTCGAGTAGGGGACCCAATGGCTACACCTTC. Its protein is CASSYSSRGPNGYTF.

Points on this clonotype: A much larger clone differs from this one at a single base, so this may be a read error. The chain carries TRBV12-3 or TRBV12-4 and TRBJ2-7, with a weak D call TRBD2 (5 bases). The CDR3 is 13 amino acids. The V and J ends lost 2 bases and 7 bases respectively, with 12 bases between them. The CDR3 spells CASSLRRVSEQYF. DNA for the CDR3: TGTGCCAGCAGTTTAAGGCGGGTCAGTGAGCAGTACTTC.